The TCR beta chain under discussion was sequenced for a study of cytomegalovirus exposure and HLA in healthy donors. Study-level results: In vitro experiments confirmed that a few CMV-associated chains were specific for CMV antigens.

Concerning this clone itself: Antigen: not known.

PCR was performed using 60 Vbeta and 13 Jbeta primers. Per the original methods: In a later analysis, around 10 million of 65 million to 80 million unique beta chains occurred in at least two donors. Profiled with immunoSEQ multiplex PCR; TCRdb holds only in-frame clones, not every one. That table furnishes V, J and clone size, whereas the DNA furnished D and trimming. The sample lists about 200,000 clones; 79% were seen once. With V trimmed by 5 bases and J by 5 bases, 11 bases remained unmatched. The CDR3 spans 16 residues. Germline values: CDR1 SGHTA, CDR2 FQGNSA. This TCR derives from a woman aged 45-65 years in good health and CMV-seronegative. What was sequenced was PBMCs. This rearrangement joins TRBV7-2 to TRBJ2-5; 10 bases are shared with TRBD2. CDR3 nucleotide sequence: TGTGCCAGCAGCCGACAGCCAGCGGGAGGGGGTGAGACCCAGTACTTC. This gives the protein CASSRQPAGGGETQYF.